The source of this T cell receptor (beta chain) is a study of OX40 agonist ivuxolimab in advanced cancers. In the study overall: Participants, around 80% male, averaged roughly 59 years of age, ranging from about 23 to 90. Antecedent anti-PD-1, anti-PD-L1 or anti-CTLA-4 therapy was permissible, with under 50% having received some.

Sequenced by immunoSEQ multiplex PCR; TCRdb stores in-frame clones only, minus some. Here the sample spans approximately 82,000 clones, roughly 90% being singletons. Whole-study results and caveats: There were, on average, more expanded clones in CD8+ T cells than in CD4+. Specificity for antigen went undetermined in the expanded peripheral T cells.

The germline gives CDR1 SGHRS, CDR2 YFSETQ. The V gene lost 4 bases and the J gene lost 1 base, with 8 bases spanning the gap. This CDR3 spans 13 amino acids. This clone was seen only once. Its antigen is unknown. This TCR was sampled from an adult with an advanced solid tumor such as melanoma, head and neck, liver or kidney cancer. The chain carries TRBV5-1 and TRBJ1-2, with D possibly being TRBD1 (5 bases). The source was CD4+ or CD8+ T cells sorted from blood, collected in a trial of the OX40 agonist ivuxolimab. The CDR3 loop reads CASSRGVNYGYTF. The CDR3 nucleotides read TGCGCCAGCAGCCGGGGGGTTAACTATGGCTACACCTTC. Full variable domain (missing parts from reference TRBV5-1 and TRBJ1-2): KAGVTQTPRYLIKTRGQQVTLSCSPISGHRSVSWYQQTPGQGLQFLFEYFSETQRNKGNFPGRFSGRQFSNSRSEMNVSTLELGDSALYLCASSRGVNYGYTFGSGTRLTVV.